The 17 T cell receptor beta chains given below trace back to one sample, sequenced in a study of cytomegalovirus exposure and HLA in healthy donors. A multiplex PCR was run with 60 Vbeta primers and 13 Jbeta primers. TCRdb keeps only in-frame clones here, not all; method: immunoSEQ multiplex PCR. The data contain about 120,000 clones, 65% to 90% of them seen just once; the ten biggest clones take up 2% to 2.5%. Sequencing input: PBMCs. These receptors were collected from a woman aged 40 to 50 in good health and CMV-seronegative.

On this clone: One end of the junction fails to match germline, which may point to a read error. J is TRBJ1-3 and V is TRBV6-1; 8 nucleotides agree with TRBD1. CDR3 length equals 19 residues. Germline loops: CDR1 MNHNS, CDR2 SASEGT. CDR3 loop: CAGSDWGQVKYRSGNTIYF. The CDR3 DNA is TGTGCCGGCAGTGACTGGGGACAGGTCAAATATCGCTCTGGAAACACCATATATTTT.

The chain combines TRBV7-9 with TRBJ2-3; D unclear. Germline assignment: CDR1 SEHNR and CDR2 FQNEAQ (reference sequence). The length of the CDR3 is 13 residues. With 3 bases removed from V and 2 bases from J, the gap between germline ends came to 6 bases. The CDR3 DNA reads TGTGCCAGCAGCTTTCAAATCACAGATACGCAGTATTTT. Its translation: CASSFQITDTQYF.

About this clone: One junction end disagrees with the germline gene, perhaps due to a read error. The chain uses TRBV7-9 and TRBJ2-7; 9 bases line up with TRBD1. The CDR3 sequence is 16 residues long. CDR1 is SEHNR, CDR2 FQNEAQ, per germline (reference sequence). The CDR3: CSSSLGGKQGAREQYF. Here the CDR3 DNA reads TGTTCCAGCAGCTTAGGGGGGAAACAGGGGGCGCGCGAGCAGTACTTC. The variable domain in full, with the rest retrieved from reference TRBV7-9 and TRBJ2-7, is DTGVSQNPRHKITKRGQNVTFRCDPISEHNRLYWYRQTLGQGPEFLTYFQNEAQLEKSRLLSDRFSAERPKGSFSTLEIQRTEQGDSAMYLCSSSLGGKQGAREQYFGPGTRLTVT.

The rearrangement joins TRBV6-4 to TRBJ2-3, with a weak D call TRBD2 (6 bases). The ends were cut back, 1 base at V and 6 bases at J, with 26 bases in the middle. CDR1 and CDR2 (germline): MRHNA, SNTAGT. The CDR3 contains 19 residues. The chain's CDR3 is CASSDLGLRPSLRRDTQYF. CDR3 nucleotide sequence: TGTGCCAGCAGTGACTTAGGACTACGACCTTCACTTAGGAGGGATACGCAGTATTTT.

V gene TRBV30 combines with J gene TRBJ1-2, with D possibly being TRBD1 (6 bases). V was clipped by 3 bases and J by 4 bases, with 9 bases between them. From germline, CDR1 is GTSNPN and CDR2 SVGIG (reference sequence). The CDR3 is made up of 12 amino acids. The CDR3 DNA is TGTGCCTGGAGGGGACACCTCTATGGCTACACCTTC. Amino acids: CAWRGHLYGYTF.

This chain uses TRBV9 with TRBJ2-3; TRBD1 agrees at 9 bases. CDR3 length equals 18 residues. J gave up 0 bases and V 4 bases, and 12 bases lay outside the gene matches. Germline V gene lookup returns CDR1 SGDLS and CDR2 YYNGEE. The CDR3 spells CASSYPRQGGVSTDTQYF. The CDR3, as DNA: TGTGCCAGCAGCTACCCTAGACAGGGGGGAGTAAGCACAGATACGCAGTATTTT. The whole variable domain, remainder taken from reference TRBV9 and TRBJ2-3, is DSGVTQTPKHLITATGQRVTLRCSPRSGDLSVYWYQQSLDQGLQFLIQYYNGEERAKGNILERFSAQQFPDLHSELNLSSLELGDSALYFCASSYPRQGGVSTDTQYFGPGTRLTVL.

The chain joins TRBV19 to TRBJ2-1; TRBD2 matches 13 bases. Trimming removed 5 bases from V and 2 bases from J; junction bases left unmatched: 12. The CDR3 covers 19 residues. The germline CDR1 and CDR2 sequences are LNHDA and SQIVND (reference sequence). The CDR3 DNA is TGTGCCAGTAGTCCGCAGAAGGGACTAGCGGGATCGCCCTACAATGAGCAGTTCTTC. Translation gives CASSPQKGLAGSPYNEQFF.

V and J are TRBV27 and TRBJ2-5, with 7 bases aligning to TRBD1. Looked up from germline, CDR1 is MNHEY and CDR2 is SMNVEV (reference sequence). Trimming took 2 bases from V and 4 from J; bases not matched to a gene: 7. The CDR3 sequence is 15 residues long. CDR3 coding DNA: TGTGCCAGCAGTTTAATGATGAGGACAGGAGAGACCCAGTACTTC. Protein product: CASSLMMRTGETQYF.

CDR3 residues: CASSQGGGSPVPGDTQYF. As DNA, the CDR3 is TGCGCCAGCAGCCAAGGGGGGGGTTCGCCCGTACCAGGAGATACGCAGTATTTT. V gene TRBV4-1 combines with J gene TRBJ2-3; 7 bases fit TRBD2. This CDR3 comprises 18 residues. Germline trimming cut 1 base from V and 5 bases from J; bases unmatched to any gene: 15. CDR1 MGHRA and CDR2 YSYEKL come from the germline V gene.

This rearrangement joins TRBV2 to TRBJ2-7; a weak D match, TRBD1 (6 bases). The V end was cut by 8 bases, the J end by 1 base, with 12 bases between. The CDR3 is 13 residues long. The germline V gene encodes CDR1 SNHLY and CDR2 FYNNEI. The CDR3 is CASFRDKSYEQYF. The CDR3 DNA reads TGTGCCAGCTTTAGGGACAAGTCCTACGAGCAGTACTTC.

The rearrangement links TRBV27 to TRBJ2-5, with TRBD2 identical over 9 bases. The assigned J gene may be wrong: the sequence end matches TRBJ2-7 better. The CDR3 is 18 amino acids. Germline-derived CDR1 and CDR2 are MNHEY and SMNVEV (reference sequence). In nucleotides, the CDR3 is TGTGCCAGCAGTTTCCGTCCTACTAGCGGGCTTAGCTCCTACGAGCAGTACTTC. Translating it yields CASSFRPTSGLSSYEQYF.

The V and J genes are TRBV4-2 and TRBJ2-3, with 15 nucleotides matching TRBD2. The CDR3 runs to 16 residues. From germline, CDR1 is LGHNA and CDR2 YNFKEQ. V lost 4 bases to trimming and J lost 3 bases; unmatched junction nucleotides: 2. The CDR3 nucleotides read TGTGCCAGCAGCCCCGGGACTAGCGGGAGGACAGATACGCAGTATTTT. Translation gives CASSPGTSGRTDTQYF.

V gene TRBV10-1 combines with J gene TRBJ2-3; a weak D match, TRBD2 (5 bases). CDR1 is WNHNN and CDR2 is SYGVQD in the germline V gene (reference sequence). The CDR3 contains 14 residues. V was trimmed by 0 bases and J by 2 bases, leaving 6 bases between them. In nucleotides, the CDR3 is TGCGCCAGCAGTGAGTCGAGGGACACAGATACGCAGTATTTT. Translated: CASSESRDTDTQYF.

In regard to this clone: Germline and junction disagree at one end, which may indicate a read error. The chain recombines TRBV6-1 with TRBJ2-7; possibly TRBD1 for D (6 bases). The germline V gene has CDR1 MNHNS and CDR2 SASEGT. This CDR3 has 13 amino acids. This CDR3 is CASSLQGLILPLF. Written as DNA, the CDR3 is TGTGCCAGCAGCTTACAGGGCCTAATTCTACCCCTCTTC.

The chain combines TRBV4-1 with TRBJ2-3, with D unresolved. The germline gives CDR1 MGHRA, CDR2 YSYEKL. The V gene lost 1 base and the J gene lost 2 bases, with 13 bases spanning the gap. The CDR3 runs 16 residues. CDR3 sequence reads: CASSQAVSRYTDTQYF. The CDR3 DNA reads TGCGCCAGCAGCCAAGCGGTTTCGCGGTACACAGATACGCAGTATTTT.

The V call is TRBV20-1, the J call TRBJ1-3, with D uncertain. Trimming left V 3 bases short and J 4 bases short, with 4 bases between. The CDR3 spans 11 residues. Germline CDR1 is DFQATT and CDR2 is SNEGSKA (reference sequence). The CDR3 nucleotides are TGCAGTGCTAGGTCGGGAAACACCATATATTTT. Amino acids: CSARSGNTIYF.

The rearrangement uses TRBV6-5 and TRBJ1-2; D not resolved. Trimming pared 6 bases from V and 0 bases from J, leaving 11 bases between. This CDR3 has 14 residues. CDR1 and CDR2 from the germline V gene are MNHEY and SVGAGI. As DNA, the CDR3 is TGTGCCAGCAGCCCCGGGTGGACTAACTATGGCTACACCTTC. It encodes CASSPGWTNYGYTF.